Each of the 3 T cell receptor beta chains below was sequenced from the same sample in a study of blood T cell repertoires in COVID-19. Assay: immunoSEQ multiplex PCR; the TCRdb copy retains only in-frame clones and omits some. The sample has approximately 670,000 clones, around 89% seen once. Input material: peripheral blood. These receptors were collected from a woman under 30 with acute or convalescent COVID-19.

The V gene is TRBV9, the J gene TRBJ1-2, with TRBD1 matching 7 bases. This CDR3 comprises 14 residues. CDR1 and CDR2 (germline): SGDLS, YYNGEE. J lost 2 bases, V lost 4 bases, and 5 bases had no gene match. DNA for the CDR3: TGTGCCAGCAGCCCCGGGACAGAAAACTATGGCTACACCTTC. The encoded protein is CASSPGTENYGYTF.

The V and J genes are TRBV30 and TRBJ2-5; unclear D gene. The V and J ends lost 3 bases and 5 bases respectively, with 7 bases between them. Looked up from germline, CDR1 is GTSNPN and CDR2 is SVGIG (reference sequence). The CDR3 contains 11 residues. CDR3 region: CAWRVRETQYF. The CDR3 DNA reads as TGTGCCTGGAGAGTCCGGGAGACCCAGTACTTC.

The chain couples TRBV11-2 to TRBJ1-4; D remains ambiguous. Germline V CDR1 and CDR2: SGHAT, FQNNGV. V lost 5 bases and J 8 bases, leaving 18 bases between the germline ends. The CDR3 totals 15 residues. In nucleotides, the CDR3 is TGTGCCAGCAGCACGTGGGCTTATGGTAACGAAAAACTGTTTTTT. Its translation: CASSTWAYGNEKLFF.